A selection of T cell receptor beta chains follows, all from one sample in a study of naive and memory T cell subsets. MiXCR, run by TCRdb on the UMI-ligation and nested PCR reads, gives a single entry per CDR3 protein. The table has 25,000 to 35,000 distinct CDR3 sequences, less than 8.5% seen once. This material consisted of skin, taken from a tuberculin skin test site. The receptor source for this set is an adult in good health. The CDR3 runs from the conserved cysteine through the conserved F or W. A D gene is named only where the DNA matches it firmly. Only part of the rows carry a size: once, few, many, or a class if the clone is expanded.

clone size: few
V gene: TRBV3-1
D gene: NA
J gene: TRBJ1-3
CDR3 DNA: TGTGCCAGCAGCAGGACGGAGACTACTGGAAACACCATATATTTT
CDR3 protein: CASSRTETTGNTIYF

clone size: NA
V gene: TRBV20-1
D gene: NA
J gene: TRBJ1-1
CDR3 DNA: TGCAGTGCTAGAATTGGGCAAACTGAAGCTTTCTTT
CDR3 protein: CSARIGQTEAFF

clone size: many
V gene: TRBV6-1
D gene: NA
J gene: TRBJ2-5
CDR3 DNA: TGTGCCAGCAGTGAACCGGTCCGGACCAGGGGAGAGACCCAGTACTTC
CDR3 protein: CASSEPVRTRGETQYF

clone size: NA
V gene: TRBV19
D gene: TRBD1
J gene: TRBJ1-2
CDR3 DNA: TGTGCCAGTACGGGGATGGGACAGGAAAGACGGCACTATGGCTACACCTTC
CDR3 protein: CASTGMGQERRHYGYTF

clone size: many
V gene: TRBV27
D gene: TRBD2
J gene: TRBJ2-3
CDR3 DNA: TGTGCCAGCAGTTTGACTAGCGGCACAGATACGCAGTATTTT
CDR3 protein: CASSLTSGTDTQYF

clone size: few
V gene: TRBV5-1
D gene: NA
J gene: TRBJ1-1
CDR3 DNA: TGCGCCAGCAGCTTGGGGCAGGGACTTACGAACACTGAAGCTTTCTTT
CDR3 protein: CASSLGQGLTNTEAFF

clone size: many
V gene: TRBV10-3
D gene: NA
J gene: TRBJ2-7
CDR3 DNA: TGTGCCATATCGACAGGCGCCTACGAGCAGTACTTC
CDR3 protein: CAISTGAYEQYF

clone size: NA
V gene: TRBV7-6
D gene: TRBD1
J gene: TRBJ2-2
CDR3 DNA: TGTGCCAGCAGCATAGGGGGCATTGACACCGGGGAGCTGTTTTTT
CDR3 protein: CASSIGGIDTGELFF

clone size: NA
V gene: TRBV4-2
D gene: TRBD1
J gene: TRBJ1-2
CDR3 DNA: TGTGCCAGCAGCCCCAGGGGGAGTCGCTATGGCTACACCTTC
CDR3 protein: CASSPRGSRYGYTF

clone size: NA
V gene: TRBV7-2
D gene: TRBD2
J gene: TRBJ2-3
CDR3 DNA: TGTGCCAGCAGCTTGGTTACCGCGGGGGGATCTAGCACAGATACGCAGTATTTT
CDR3 protein: CASSLVTAGGSSTDTQYF

clone size: many
V gene: TRBV12-3/TRBV12-4
D gene: NA
J gene: TRBJ2-7
CDR3 DNA: TGTGCCAGCAGTTTAGGAGTCGGGGGAGTAAGGGGAGAGCAGTACTTC
CDR3 protein: CASSLGVGGVRGEQYF

clone size: many
V gene: TRBV20-1
D gene: TRBD1
J gene: TRBJ1-6
CDR3 DNA: TGCAGTGCTACGGACCGGGACAGGGGGCCCAATTCACCCCTCCACTTT
CDR3 protein: CSATDRDRGPNSPLHF

clone size: many
V gene: TRBV27
D gene: NA
J gene: TRBJ2-5
CDR3 DNA: TGTGCCAGCAGTCCCGGGTCCACCCAAGAGACCCAGTACTTC
CDR3 protein: CASSPGSTQETQYF

clone size: many
V gene: TRBV12-3/TRBV12-4
D gene: TRBD2
J gene: TRBJ2-1
CDR3 DNA: TGTGCCAGCAGTAGCGGGGGGGCCGGCGGGAATGAGCAGTTCTTC
CDR3 protein: CASSSGGAGGNEQFF

clone size: many
V gene: TRBV5-6
D gene: NA
J gene: TRBJ2-6
CDR3 DNA: TGTGCCAGCAGCTTTTGGGCCAGTTCTTTCTCTGGGGCCAACGTCCTGACTTTC
CDR3 protein: CASSFWASSFSGANVLTF

clone size: many
V gene: TRBV25-1
D gene: NA
J gene: TRBJ1-1
CDR3 DNA: TGTGCCAGCAGTGAATGGGGTGTGTTCTTT
CDR3 protein: CASSEWGVFF

clone size: many
V gene: TRBV5-1
D gene: NA
J gene: TRBJ2-2
CDR3 DNA: TGCGCCAGCAGCTTTCCCCCCGGGGAGCTGTTTTTT
CDR3 protein: CASSFPPGELFF

clone size: few
V gene: TRBV4-2
D gene: NA
J gene: TRBJ1-4
CDR3 DNA: TGTGCCAGCAGCCCAGTCCCAACTAATGAAAAACTGTTTTTT
CDR3 protein: CASSPVPTNEKLFF

clone size: few
V gene: TRBV6-5
D gene: NA
J gene: TRBJ2-6
CDR3 DNA: TGTGCCACCAAAGGGGGGGGGGCCGGCTCTGGGGCCAACGTCCTGACTTTC
CDR3 protein: CATKGGGAGSGANVLTF

clone size: many
V gene: TRBV23-1
D gene: TRBD1
J gene: TRBJ2-7
CDR3 DNA: TGCGCCAGCAGTCAAGTGGCGGGGGGACAGGGGCCCTACGAGCAGTACTTC
CDR3 protein: CASSQVAGGQGPYEQYF

clone size: many
V gene: TRBV9
D gene: TRBD1
J gene: TRBJ2-1
CDR3 DNA: TGTGCCAGCAGCCCAGAGGGGGCTCTAGTTTCCTACAATGAGCAGTTCTTC
CDR3 protein: CASSPEGALVSYNEQFF

clone size: many
V gene: TRBV5-6
D gene: TRBD1
J gene: TRBJ2-2
CDR3 DNA: TGTGCCAGCAGCTCCCTGACAGGGGGCGCGACCGGGGAGCTGTTTTTT
CDR3 protein: CASSSLTGGATGELFF

clone size: many
V gene: TRBV9
D gene: TRBD2
J gene: TRBJ2-1
CDR3 DNA: TGTGCCAGCAGCGCCAATCCAAGGGGGGGACTAGCCTATGAGCAGTTCTTC
CDR3 protein: CASSANPRGGLAYEQFF

clone size: many
V gene: TRBV6-5
D gene: NA
J gene: TRBJ2-6
CDR3 DNA: TGTGCCAGCAGTTACTCGAAAAGGTTAATTTCGACACACGTCCTGACTTTC
CDR3 protein: CASSYSKRLISTHVLTF

clone size: many
V gene: TRBV2
D gene: TRBD1
J gene: TRBJ2-7
CDR3 DNA: TGTGCCAGCAGCCTGGGGACAGGGGGCCTCGAGCAGTACTTC
CDR3 protein: CASSLGTGGLEQYF

clone size: many
V gene: TRBV6-2/TRBV6-3
D gene: NA
J gene: TRBJ2-2
CDR3 DNA: TGTGCCAGCAGCAGGCCAGGACGGGGCCTTTCTGCGAACACCGGGGAGCTGTTTTTT
CDR3 protein: CASSRPGRGLSANTGELFF

clone size: many
V gene: TRBV7-8
D gene: NA
J gene: TRBJ1-1
CDR3 DNA: TGTGCCAGCAGCTTAGACTCAAACACTGAAGCTTTCTTT
CDR3 protein: CASSLDSNTEAFF

clone size: many
V gene: TRBV4-1
D gene: TRBD1
J gene: TRBJ1-1
CDR3 DNA: TGCGCCAGCAGCCAAGATAACAGGGGTTATTCTGAAGCTTTCTTT
CDR3 protein: CASSQDNRGYSEAFF